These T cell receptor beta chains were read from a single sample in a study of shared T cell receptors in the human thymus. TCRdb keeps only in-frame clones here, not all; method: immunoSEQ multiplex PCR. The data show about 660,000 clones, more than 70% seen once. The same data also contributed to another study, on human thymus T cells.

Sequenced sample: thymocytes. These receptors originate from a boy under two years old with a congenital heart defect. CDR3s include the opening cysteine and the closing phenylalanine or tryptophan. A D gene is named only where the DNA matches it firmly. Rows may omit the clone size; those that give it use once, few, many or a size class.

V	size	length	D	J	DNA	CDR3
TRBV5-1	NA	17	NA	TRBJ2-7	TGCGCCAGCAGCTTGGAGTCGGGGGCTAGCGGAGACTACGAGCAGTACTTC	CASSLESGASGDYEQYF
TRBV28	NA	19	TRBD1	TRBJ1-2	TGTGCCAGCAGTCAGTACAATTGGGACAGGGGGTCTCCCAACTATGGCTACACCTTC	CASSQYNWDRGSPNYGYTF
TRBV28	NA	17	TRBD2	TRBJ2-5	TGTGCCAGCAGCTATTACCCCCAGCGGGAGTTCAGGGAGACCCAGTACTTC	CASSYYPQREFRETQYF
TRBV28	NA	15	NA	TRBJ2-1	TGTGCCAGCAGTCTACAGGTGAGCTCCTACAATGAGCAGTTCTTC	CASSLQVSSYNEQFF
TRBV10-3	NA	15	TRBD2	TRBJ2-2	TGTGCCATCACGGACCGGGGGGGAAGTACCGGGGAGCTGTTTTTT	CAITDRGGSTGELFF
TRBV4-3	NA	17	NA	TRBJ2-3	TGCGCCAGCAGCCAAGTTGCTTTTCGCGGGAGCACAGATACGCAGTATTTT	CASSQVAFRGSTDTQYF
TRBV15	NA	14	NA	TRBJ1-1	TGTGCCACCAGCAGAGACAGGGTAGGCACTGAAGCTTTCTTT	CATSRDRVGTEAFF
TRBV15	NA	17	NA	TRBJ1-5	TGTGCCACCAGCAGTAAAAAAATGCGGTATAGCAATCAGCCCCAGCATTTT	CATSSKKMRYSNQPQHF
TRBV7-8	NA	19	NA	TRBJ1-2	TGTGCCAGCAGCTTAGTCTATCTCGGGCAGGGGATTCACGAAAATGGCTACACCTTC	CASSLVYLGQGIHENGYTF
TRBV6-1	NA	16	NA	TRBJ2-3	TGTGCCAGCAGTGACCGGGACACACAGTGGACAGATACGCAGTATTTT	CASSDRDTQWTDTQYF
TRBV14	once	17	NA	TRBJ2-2	TGTGCCAGCAGACCGAGAACGACAGACAAGAACACCGGGGAGCTGTTTTTT	CASRPRTTDKNTGELFF
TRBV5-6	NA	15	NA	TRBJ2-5	TGTGCCAGCAGCTTGGGATACAGGTACCAAGAGACCCAGTACTTC	CASSLGYRYQETQYF
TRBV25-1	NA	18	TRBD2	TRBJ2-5	TGTGCCAGCAGTGAATATAGAGTTGCTAGCGGGGAACAAGAGACCCAGTACTTC	CASSEYRVASGEQETQYF
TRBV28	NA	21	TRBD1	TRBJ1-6	TGTGCCAGCAGTCCGCAACAAGGACAGGGGCGAGCCCATCGCTATAATTCACCCCTCCACTTT	CASSPQQGQGRAHRYNSPLHF
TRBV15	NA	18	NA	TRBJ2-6	TGTGCCACCAGCACCCATGGAGGGATGCCCTCTGGGGCCAACGTCCTGACTTTC	CATSTHGGMPSGANVLTF
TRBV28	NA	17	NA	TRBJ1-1	TGTGCCAGCAGTTTTGTCATTACTAGGGCAGACCAGAAAGAAGCTTTCTTT	CASSFVITRADQKEAFF
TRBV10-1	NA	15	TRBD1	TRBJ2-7	TGCGCCAGCAGTGAGTCGACGGGACAGGGCTACGAGCAGTACTTC	CASSESTGQGYEQYF
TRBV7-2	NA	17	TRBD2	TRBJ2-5	TGTGCCAGCAGCTTAGCTGCGACTAGCGGGAGACGAGAGACCCAGTACTTC	CASSLAATSGRRETQYF
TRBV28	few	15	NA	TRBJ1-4	TGTGCCAGCAGTCCCCAGGATGCTAGAGGGGAAAAACTGTTTTTT	CASSPQDARGEKLFF
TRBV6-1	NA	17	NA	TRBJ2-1	TGTGCCAGCAGTGAGATCCACAGGGTATGGTACTACAATGAGCAGTTCTTC	CASSEIHRVWYYNEQFF
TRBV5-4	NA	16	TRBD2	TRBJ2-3	TGTGCCAGCAGCCATGGACTAGCGGACCACACAGATACGCAGTATTTT	CASSHGLADHTDTQYF
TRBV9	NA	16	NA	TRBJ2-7	TGTGCCAGCAGCCGAAAAAGCAAAGGACAGAGCTACGAGCAGTACTTC	CASSRKSKGQSYEQYF
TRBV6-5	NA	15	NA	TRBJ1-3	TGTGCCAGCAGTTCCGACAGTTCCCCTGGAAACACCATATATTTT	CASSSDSSPGNTIYF
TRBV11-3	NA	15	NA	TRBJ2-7	TGTGCCAGCAGCTTAGGGAGGGAGAGCTCCTACGAGCAGTACTTC	CASSLGRESSYEQYF
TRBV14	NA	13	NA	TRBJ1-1	TGTGCCAGCAGCCAACCCGCTGGCGGTGAAGCTTTCTTT	CASSQPAGGEAFF
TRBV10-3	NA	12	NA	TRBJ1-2	TGTGCCATCAGTGTAGGGGCCTATGGCTACACCTTC	CAISVGAYGYTF
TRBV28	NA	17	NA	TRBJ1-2	TGTGCCAGCACCCGCAGCAGGGGAACCGCAATGTACTATGGCTACACCTTC	CASTRSRGTAMYYGYTF
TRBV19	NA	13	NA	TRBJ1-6	TGTGCCAGTAGTGATCAGGGCCATTCACCCCTCCACTTT	CASSDQGHSPLHF
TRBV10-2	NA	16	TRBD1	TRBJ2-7	TGCGCCAGCAGTGGAATGGGACAGGGGAAACACTACGAGCAGTACTTC	CASSGMGQGKHYEQYF
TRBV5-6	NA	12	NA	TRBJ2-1	TGTGCCAGCAGCCCGGGCCTAGCGCTTCATCTCTTC	CASSPGLALHLF
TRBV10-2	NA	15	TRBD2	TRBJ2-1	TGCGCCAGCAGTGCGGGACTAGCGGGGACCAATGAGCAGTTCTTC	CASSAGLAGTNEQFF
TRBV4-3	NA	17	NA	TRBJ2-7	TGCGCCAGCAGCCAAGATCAGGGGCAGGGGCAACTCTACGAGCAGTACTTC	CASSQDQGQGQLYEQYF
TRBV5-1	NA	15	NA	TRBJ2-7	TGCGCCAGCAGCCTGGGACAAGGACTGGGATACGAGCAGTACTTC	CASSLGQGLGYEQYF
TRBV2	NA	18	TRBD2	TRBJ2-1	TGTGCCAGCAGCGACGGGACTAGCGGGAGAAAAGTCCACAATGAGCAGTTCTTC	CASSDGTSGRKVHNEQFF
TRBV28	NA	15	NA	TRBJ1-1	TGTGCCAGCAGAAAAGCCACAGGAATGAACACTGAAGCTTTCTTT	CASRKATGMNTEAFF
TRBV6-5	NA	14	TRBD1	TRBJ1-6	TGTGCCAGCACCGCGACAGGGTCTAATTCACCCCTCCACTTT	CASTATGSNSPLHF
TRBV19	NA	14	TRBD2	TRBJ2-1	TGTGCCAGTAGTCCCAGGACTAGGATGGGTGAGCAGTTCTTC	CASSPRTRMGEQFF
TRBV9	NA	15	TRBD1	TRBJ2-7	TGTGCCAGCAGCGACGGACAGGGATCTACCTACGAGCAGTACTTC	CASSDGQGSTYEQYF
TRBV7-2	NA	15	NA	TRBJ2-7	TGTGCCAGCAGGTTTAGCGGGACAGGGTTGAGGGAGCAGTACTTC	CASRFSGTGLREQYF
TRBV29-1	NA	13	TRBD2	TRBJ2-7	TGCAGCGTTGAGGGGGGGGGTTCCTACGAGCAGTACTTC	CSVEGGGSYEQYF
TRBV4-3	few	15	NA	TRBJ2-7	TGCGCCAGCAGCGTCTCGGCGAAGGCGGGCTACGAGCAGTACTTC	CASSVSAKAGYEQYF
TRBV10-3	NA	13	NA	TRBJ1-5	TGTGCCATCCGGGGGGTTTGGGATCAGCCCCAGCATTTT	CAIRGVWDQPQHF
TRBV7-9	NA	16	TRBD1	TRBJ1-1	TGTGCCAGCAGCTACCAGACAGGGTTGGTGAACACTGAAGCTTTCTTT	CASSYQTGLVNTEAFF
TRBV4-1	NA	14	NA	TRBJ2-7	TGCGCCAGCAGCCAAGATCTTTACGGGGACGAGCAGTACTTC	CASSQDLYGDEQYF
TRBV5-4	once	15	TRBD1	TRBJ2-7	TGTGCCAGCAGCTTCTGGAGACAGGGGATAGGCGAGCAGTACTTC	CASSFWRQGIGEQYF
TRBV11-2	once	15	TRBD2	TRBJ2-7	TGTGCCAGCAGCTTAGCTTGCGGGAGAATGGGCGAGCAGTACTTC	CASSLACGRMGEQYF
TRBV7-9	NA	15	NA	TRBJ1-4	TGTGCCAGCAGCACCCAGGGAGGGGTCCATGAAAAACTGTTTTTT	CASSTQGGVHEKLFF
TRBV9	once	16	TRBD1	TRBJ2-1	TGTGCCAGCAGCAAAAGGGACAGGGGGCCCTACAATGAGCAGTTCTTC	CASSKRDRGPYNEQFF
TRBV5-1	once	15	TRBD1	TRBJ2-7	TGCGCCAGCAGCCTATGGACAGGGACCCACTACGAGCAGTACTTC	CASSLWTGTHYEQYF
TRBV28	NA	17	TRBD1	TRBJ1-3	TGTGCCAGCAGTTTAACCTCCTACAGGGGAGTCGAAAACACCATATATTTT	CASSLTSYRGVENTIYF
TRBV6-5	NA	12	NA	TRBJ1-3	TGTGCCACCATGGGACACGGAAACACCATATATTTT	CATMGHGNTIYF
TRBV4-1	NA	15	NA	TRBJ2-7	TGCGCCAGCAGCCAAAGGGACGGAGGGTCCTACGAGCAGTACTTC	CASSQRDGGSYEQYF
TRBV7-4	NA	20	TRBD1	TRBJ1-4	TGTGCCAGCAGCTTGGGACAGGGGAAGGACAAGGGAGCCGGGGATGAAAAACTGTTTTTT	CASSLGQGKDKGAGDEKLFF